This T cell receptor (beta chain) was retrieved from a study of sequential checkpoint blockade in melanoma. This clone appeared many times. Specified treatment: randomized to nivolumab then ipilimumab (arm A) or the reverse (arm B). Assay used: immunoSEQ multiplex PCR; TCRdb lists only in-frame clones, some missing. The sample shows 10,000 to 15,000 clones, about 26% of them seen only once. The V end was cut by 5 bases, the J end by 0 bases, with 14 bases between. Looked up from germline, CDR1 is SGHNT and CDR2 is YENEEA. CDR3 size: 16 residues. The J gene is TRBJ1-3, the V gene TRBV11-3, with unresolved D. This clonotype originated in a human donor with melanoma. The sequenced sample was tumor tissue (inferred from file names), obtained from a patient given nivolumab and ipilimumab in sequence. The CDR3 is CASSPWKALSGNTIYF. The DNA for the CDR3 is TGTGCCAGCAGCCCTTGGAAAGCACTCTCTGGAAACACCATATATTTT.